These T cell receptor beta chains were read from a single sample in a study of cytomegalovirus exposure and HLA in healthy donors. Here immunoSEQ multiplex PCR was the method, and the copy in TCRdb shows in-frame clones only, minus some. The sample has approximately 88,000 clones; almost 85% are singletons. Source material: PBMCs. The source is a woman between 18 and 30 years old in good health and CMV-seropositive. CDR3s include the opening cysteine and the closing phenylalanine or tryptophan. Fields, in order: clone size, J gene, V gene, D gene, CDR3 DNA, CDR3 protein. D genes are given only for firm matches. The listing skips clone size in some rows; elsewhere it reads once, few, many or a size class.

.	TRBJ2-4	TRBV4-3	.	TGCGCCAGCAGCCAATCAATACAGGGAAAAAACATTCAGTACTTC	CASSQSIQGKNIQYF
.	TRBJ2-7	TRBV7-9	.	TGTGCCAGCATGTCGGGGAACTACGAGCAGTACTTC	CASMSGNYEQYF
once	TRBJ2-2	TRBV5-1	TRBD2	TGCGCCAGCAGCTTGGAAGGGACTAGCGGGGGGTCCGGGGAGCTGTTTTTT	CASSLEGTSGGSGELFF
.	TRBJ1-4	TRBV4-1	.	TGCGCCAGCAGCCAAGATAAAGCGGCAGCAACTAATGAAAAACTGTTTTTT	CASSQDKAAATNEKLFF
.	TRBJ2-7	TRBV29-1	.	TGCAGCGGAGCGAGAGTATACGAGCAGTACTTC	CSGARVYEQYF
few	TRBJ1-6	TRBV28	.	TGTGCCAGCACAGACAGGAACAATTCACCCCTCCACTTT	CASTDRNNSPLHF
.	TRBJ2-3	TRBV18	TRBD1	TGTGCCAGCTCACGGACAGGCGGCACAGATACGCAGTATTTT	CASSRTGGTDTQYF
few	TRBJ2-1	TRBV27	TRBD2	TGTGCCAGCAGCCGGAGCGGGGGCCCCTACAATGAGCAGTTCTTC	CASSRSGGPYNEQFF
.	TRBJ2-2	TRBV11-1	TRBD2	TGTGCCAGCAGTCACCGGGGACTAGCGGGAGCGAACACCGGGGAGCTGTTTTTT	CASSHRGLAGANTGELFF
few	TRBJ2-7	TRBV5-6	.	TGTGCCAGCAGCTCTACAGTCTACGAGCAGTACTTC	CASSSTVYEQYF
.	TRBJ1-3	TRBV19	.	TGTGCCAGTAGTATAGATGTGCGGGTTCAAACTGGAAACACCATATATTTT	CASSIDVRVQTGNTIYF
once	TRBJ1-5	TRBV30	.	TGTGCCTGGAGTGTACGGGATCTTCAGCCCCAGCATTTT	CAWSVRDLQPQHF
.	TRBJ2-5	TRBV15	TRBD1	TGTGCCACCAGCCGCGACCCCGGGACAGATCAAGAGACCCAGTACTTC	CATSRDPGTDQETQYF
.	TRBJ1-5	TRBV19	.	TGTGCCAGTAGTACCGGGGACACCCAAAATCAGCCCCAGCATTTT	CASSTGDTQNQPQHF